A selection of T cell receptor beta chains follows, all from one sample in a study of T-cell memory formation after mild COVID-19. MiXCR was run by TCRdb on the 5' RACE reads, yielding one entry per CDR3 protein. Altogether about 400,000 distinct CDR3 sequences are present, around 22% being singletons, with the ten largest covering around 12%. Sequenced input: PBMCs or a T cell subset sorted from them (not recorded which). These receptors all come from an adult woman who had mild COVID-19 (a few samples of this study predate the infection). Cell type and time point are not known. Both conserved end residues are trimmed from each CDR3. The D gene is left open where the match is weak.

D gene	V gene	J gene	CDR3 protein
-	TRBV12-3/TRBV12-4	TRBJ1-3	ASSRTSGVRGNTIY
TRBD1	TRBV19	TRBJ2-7	ASSIESDRGLYEQY
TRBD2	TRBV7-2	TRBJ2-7	ASSLYGRKDEQY
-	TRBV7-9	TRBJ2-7	ASSLGVTGPFDEQY
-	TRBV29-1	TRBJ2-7	SVVGLPGYEQY
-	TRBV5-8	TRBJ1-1	ASSDILGTEAF
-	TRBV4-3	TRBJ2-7	ASSRLRDSSYEQY
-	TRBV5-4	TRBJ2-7	ASSFRGLALGSYEQY
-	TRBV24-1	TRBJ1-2	ATSDGTYSNYGYT
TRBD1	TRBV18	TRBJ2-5	ASSPETGFQETQY
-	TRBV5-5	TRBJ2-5	ASSLVSDQETQY
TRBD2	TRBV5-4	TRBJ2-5	ASSLSAGSRETQY
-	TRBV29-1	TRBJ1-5	SVAGDRDGNQPQH
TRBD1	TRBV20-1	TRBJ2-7	SAPDRKLTYEQY
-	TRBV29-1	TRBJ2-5	SVVGVQETQY
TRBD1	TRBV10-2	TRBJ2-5	ASSGKTGQGEETQY
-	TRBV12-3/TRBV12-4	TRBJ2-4	ASSLARPDIQY
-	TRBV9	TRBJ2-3	ASSVEGRGGSPTDTQY
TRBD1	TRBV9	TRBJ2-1	ASSPRDREFNEQF
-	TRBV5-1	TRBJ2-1	ASRGLHNEQF
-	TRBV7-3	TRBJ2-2	ASSLAGAANTGELF
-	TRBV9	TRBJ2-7	ASSPSPPGEQY
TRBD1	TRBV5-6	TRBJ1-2	ASILKTGATYGYT
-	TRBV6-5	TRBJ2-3	ASKPSLGPDTQY
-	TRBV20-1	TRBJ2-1	SATRLGYNEQF
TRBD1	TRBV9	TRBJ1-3	ASSKGTGQAGNTIY
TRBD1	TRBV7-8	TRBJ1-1	ASSSDRVITEAF
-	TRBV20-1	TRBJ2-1	SGPTPNEQF
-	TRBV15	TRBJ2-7	EPERVRARDPNPSYEQY
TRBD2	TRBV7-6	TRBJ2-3	ASSASGTTDTQY
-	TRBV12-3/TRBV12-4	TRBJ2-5	ASSSLGAQY
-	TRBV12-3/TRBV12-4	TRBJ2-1	ATGRGGEQF
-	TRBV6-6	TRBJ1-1	ASTPRNTEAF
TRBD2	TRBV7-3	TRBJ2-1	ASSDPAGGGSYNEQF
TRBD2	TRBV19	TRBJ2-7	ASSTNLAGEVYEQY
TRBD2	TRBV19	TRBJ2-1	ASSNSQREGRNEQF
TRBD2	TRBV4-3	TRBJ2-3	ASSQGLAARTDTQY
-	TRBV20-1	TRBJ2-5	SARDRVVAQETQY
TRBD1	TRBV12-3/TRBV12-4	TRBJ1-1	ASSLIRGTGLITEAF
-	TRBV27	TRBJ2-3	ASSPTNTPTLGQY
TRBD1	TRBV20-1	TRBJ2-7	SALDRRSYEQY
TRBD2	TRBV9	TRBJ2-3	ASSVGEREFTDTQY
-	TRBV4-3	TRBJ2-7	ASSQRNFPSYEQY
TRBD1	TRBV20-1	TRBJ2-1	SARTQGQGHEQF
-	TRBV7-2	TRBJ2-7	ASSRQSYEQY
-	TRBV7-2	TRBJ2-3	ASSLERTAGY
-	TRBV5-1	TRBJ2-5	ASSLDGLGETQY
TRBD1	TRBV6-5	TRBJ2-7	ASRQGAGTYEQY
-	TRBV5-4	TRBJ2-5	ASSLGQYQETQY
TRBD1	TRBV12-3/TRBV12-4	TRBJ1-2	ASSLSRRTGANYGYT
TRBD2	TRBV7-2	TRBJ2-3	ASSSLAATDTQY
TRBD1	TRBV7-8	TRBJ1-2	ASSADAEGANGYT
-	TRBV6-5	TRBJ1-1	ASSALGGGNTEAF
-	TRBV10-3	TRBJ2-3	AISGSGRGTDTQY
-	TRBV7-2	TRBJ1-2	ASSPGWGAGYGYT
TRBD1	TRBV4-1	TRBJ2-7	ASSPRAGQGYEQY
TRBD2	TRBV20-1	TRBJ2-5	SAPQIRTSGQETQY
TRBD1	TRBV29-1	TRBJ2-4	SVDGQGRGNIQY
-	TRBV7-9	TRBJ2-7	ASSLAGGTSYEQY